These 31 T cell receptor beta chains were all obtained from the same sample, sequenced in a study of radiotherapy plus CTLA-4 blockade in lung cancer. Clones were read by immunoSEQ multiplex PCR, and TCRdb kept only the in-frame ones, dropping some. The table has under 110,000 clones, 70% to 90% seen once; the top ten hold 2.4%. The input for sequencing was peripheral blood, taken from a patient treated with radiotherapy plus ipilimumab. The receptor source for this set is a human donor with non-small cell lung cancer that progressed on radiotherapy plus ipilimumab. Some clones in this sample may be carry-over from other donors' samples.

A single count supports this clone. This chain uses TRBV4-1 with TRBJ2-2; 9 bases fit TRBD1. CDR3 length equals 16 residues. The V gene's germline CDR1 is MGHRA and CDR2 YSYEKL. The V and J ends lost 3 bases and 6 bases, in that order; junction bases with no gene match: 8. CDR3 DNA sequence: TGCGCCAGCAGCCAGGAGACAGGGGGGTTCGCCGGGGAGCTGTTTTTT. It codes for CASSQETGGFAGELFF.

This clone was observed once. The rearrangement links TRBV6-5 to TRBJ1-1; D is uncertain. The length of the CDR3 is 13 residues. Germline V gene lookup returns CDR1 MNHEY and CDR2 SVGAGI. Trimming left V 5 bases short and J 5 bases short, with 12 bases between. CDR3 amino acids: CASSMAGSTEAFF. The CDR3 DNA reads as TGTGCCAGCAGTATGGCAGGTTCTACTGAAGCTTTCTTT.

The V call is TRBV9, the J call TRBJ2-6; D unclear. The CDR3 covers 15 residues. Per germline, CDR1 SGDLS and CDR2 YYNGEE. V shed 4 bases and J shed 0 bases, with 8 bases lying between them. CDR3 protein: CASSPRPSGANVLTF. CDR3 nucleotide sequence: TGTGCCAGCAGCCCACGGCCCTCTGGGGCCAACGTCCTGACTTTC.

This clone was recorded once. This chain links TRBV30 with TRBJ2-2, with D possibly being TRBD1 (6 bases). V was clipped by 0 bases and J by 6 bases, with 14 bases between them. CDR3 size: 15 residues. CDR1 GTSNPN and CDR2 SVGIG come from the germline V gene (reference sequence). The CDR3 nucleotides read TGTGCCTGGAGTGTACAAAGGGGGATGGCCGGGGAGCTGTTTTTT. This gives the protein CAWSVQRGMAGELFF.

The rearrangement uses TRBV9 and TRBJ2-3; D remains unclear. The V end was cut by 1 base, the J end by 2 bases, with 8 bases between. Germline V lookup: CDR1 SGDLS, CDR2 YYNGEE. This CDR3 spans 14 amino acids. The CDR3 loop reads CASSVFDLTDTQYF. CDR3 sequence (DNA): TGTGCCAGCAGCGTATTTGATCTCACAGATACGCAGTATTTT. The variable domain in full, completed from reference TRBV9 and TRBJ2-3, reads DSGVTQTPKHLITATGQRVTLRCSPRSGDLSVYWYQQSLDQGLQFLIQYYNGEERAKGNILERFSAQQFPDLHSELNLSSLELGDSALYFCASSVFDLTDTQYFGPGTRLTVL.

The chain is built from TRBV7-8 and TRBJ1-6; D gene uncertain. CDR3 length: 12 amino acids. V lost 3 bases and J lost 9, with 6 bases in between. Germline assignment: CDR1 SGHVS and CDR2 FQNEAQ. The CDR3 spells CASSFVGSPLHF. CDR3 in DNA: TGTGCCAGCAGCTTCGTTGGTTCACCCCTCCACTTT.

The rearrangement links TRBV6-5 to TRBJ1-1, with D perhaps TRBD1 (5 bases). Trimming shortened V by 5 bases and J by 1 base, and 14 bases separated the two germline ends. CDR3 size: 15 residues. Germline values: CDR1 MNHEY, CDR2 SVGAGI. The DNA of the CDR3 is TGTGCCAGCAGTGGCGTCCGAACAGGGAACACTGAAGCTTTCTTT. This codes for CASSGVRTGNTEAFF.

This sequence joins TRBV5-1 and TRBJ2-5; D remains unclear. V gave up 5 bases and J gave up 3 bases, with 8 bases separating them. Per the germline V gene, CDR1 is SGHRS and CDR2 is YFSETQ. This CDR3 region has 12 residues. CDR3: CASRWGKETQYF. In nucleotides, the CDR3 is TGCGCCAGCAGATGGGGTAAAGAGACCCAGTACTTC.

This chain links TRBV5-1 with TRBJ2-2; D gene unclear. The CDR3 sequence is 16 residues long. Trimming took off 0 bases at V and 0 bases at J, with 9 bases between the two ends. From germline, CDR1 is SGHRS and CDR2 YFSETQ. In nucleotides, the CDR3 is TGCGCCAGCAGCTTGGGGATCGTATCGAACACCGGGGAGCTGTTTTTT. Translating it yields CASSLGIVSNTGELFF.

The V and J genes are TRBV6-5 and TRBJ1-1, with 9 bases fitting TRBD1. This CDR3 comprises 15 residues. Germline V gives CDR1 MNHEY, CDR2 SVGAGI. Germline trimming cut 0 bases from V and 7 bases from J; bases unmatched to any gene: 6. The CDR3 sequence: CASSYSGQGFFEAFF. CDR3 in DNA: TGTGCCAGCAGTTACTCGGGACAGGGATTTTTTGAAGCTTTCTTT.

The chain links TRBV6-5 to TRBJ2-1; no clear D gene. The CDR3 has 11 amino acids. With 2 bases removed from V and 15 bases from J, the gap between germline ends came to 11 bases. The germline V gene encodes CDR1 MNHEY and CDR2 SVGAGI. The CDR3 nucleotides are TGTGCCAGCAGTTACGGATTAAAGAGGTTCTTC. Translating it yields CASSYGLKRFF.

The rearrangement uses TRBV5-4 and TRBJ2-5; 12 bases line up with TRBD2. CDR3 length: 16 amino acids. Losses at the gene ends were 1 base for V and 1 base for J; bases not matched to a gene: 2. Germline V gene lookup returns CDR1 SGHNT and CDR2 YYREEE (reference sequence). CDR3 DNA: TGTGCCAGCAGCTTGATACTAGCGGGGGGCCAAGAGACCCAGTACTTC. Residues: CASSLILAGGQETQYF.

The chain is built from TRBV21-1 and TRBJ2-5; the D segment call TRBD1 is taken from the table without a DNA check. TRBV21-1 is shown as a pseudogene. There are 15 residues in the CDR3. CDR3 in amino acids: CASSKAAGIIETQYF. The CDR3 DNA follows: TGTGCCAGCAGCAAAGCTGCAGGGATTATTGAGACCCAGTACTTC.

The chain is built from TRBV6-5 and TRBJ1-6, with 7 bases fitting TRBD1. Looked up from germline, CDR1 is MNHEY and CDR2 is SVGAGI. The length of the CDR3 is 16 residues. V trimming: 4 bases; J trimming: 3 bases; junction bases outside the gene matches: 6. The CDR3 loop reads CASSFGWTGYNSPLHF. The CDR3 region has the DNA TGTGCCAGCAGTTTCGGTTGGACAGGCTATAATTCACCCCTCCACTTT.

This sequence joins TRBV10-3 and TRBJ2-2, with 9 bases matching TRBD1. The J segment lost 4 bases and the V segment lost 9 bases, leaving 6 bases of the junction unmatched. The CDR3 is 14 residues long. Germline CDR1 ENHRY, CDR2 SYGVKD. This chain's CDR3 is CAIQGQGFTGELFF. CDR3 in DNA: TGTGCCATACAAGGACAGGGGTTCACCGGGGAGCTGTTTTTT.

On this clone: Other nucleotide sequences in the sample specify the same CDR3. This chain joins TRBV5-4 and TRBJ1-5; perhaps TRBD1 as D (5 bases). CDR3 length: 17 residues. V was clipped by 6 bases and J by 4 bases, with 23 bases between them. Germline V gene sequence: CDR1 SGHNT, CDR2 YYREEE (reference sequence). CDR3 residues: CASKVGRGWWGNQPQHF. CDR3 in DNA: TGTGCCAGCAAAGTTGGGAGAGGATGGTGGGGGAATCAGCCCCAGCATTTT.

A word on this clone: A read error may account for a junction end that differs from germline. The chain is built from TRBV4-1 and TRBJ1-2; D not resolved. CDR1 and CDR2 (germline): MGHRA, YSYEKL. This CDR3 spans 14 amino acids. The CDR3 DNA is TGCGCCAGCAGCCAAGTTGAACAAGGGATTAAGTCCCTCTTC. Residues: CASSQVEQGIKSLF.

This clone was picked up one time. The CDR3 region has the DNA TGTGCCAGCAGGGTAGGGACTATTTCCTACGAGCAGTACTTC. This sequence encodes CASRVGTISYEQYF. The V gene is TRBV2, the J gene TRBJ2-7; TRBD2 matches 7 bases. This CDR3 is 14 amino acids long. Germline V CDR1 and CDR2: SNHLY, FYNNEI. Losses at the gene ends were 6 bases for V and 1 base for J; bases not matched to a gene: 6.

The chain is built from TRBV14 and TRBJ2-1; 9 bases agree with TRBD2. CDR1 and CDR2 from the germline V gene are SGHDN and FVKESK. With V trimmed by 3 bases and J by 4 bases, 10 bases remained unmatched. The CDR3 contains 17 residues. CDR3 in DNA: TGTGCCAGCAGCCATGAAGATTGGACTAGCGTTTACAATGAGCAGTTCTTC. Its protein is CASSHEDWTSVYNEQFF.

Here the CDR3 reads CASSLDGTSYNSPLHF. For the CDR3, the DNA is TGTGCCAGCAGCTTAGACGGCACCTCCTATAATTCACCCCTCCACTTT. The chain employs TRBV7-3 and TRBJ1-6, with D hard to call. V lost 2 bases and J 0 bases, leaving 8 bases between the germline ends. The germline V gene encodes CDR1 SGHTA and CDR2 FQGTGA. The CDR3 contains 16 residues.

V usage is TRBV18 and J usage is TRBJ1-6; 8 bases match TRBD1. V shed 3 bases, J shed 8 bases, and the junction held 3 bases outside the gene matches. This CDR3 region has 14 residues. CDR1 and CDR2 from the germline V gene are KGHSH and LQKENI. The CDR3 loop is CASSPDRGYSPLHF. In DNA form, the CDR3 reads TGTGCCAGCTCACCTGACAGGGGTTATTCACCCCTCCACTTT.

J is TRBJ1-2 and V is TRBV4-1, with 8 bases identical to TRBD1. Trimming took 3 bases from V and 9 from J; bases not matched to a gene: 6. In germline, CDR1 is MGHRA, CDR2 YSYEKL. This CDR3 is 13 amino acids long. The CDR3 reads CASSHGQGYSYTF. CDR3 DNA sequence: TGCGCCAGCAGCCACGGACAGGGTTATAGCTACACCTTC.

The genes are TRBV6-1 and TRBJ2-5, with TRBD2 matching 11 bases. CDR3 length: 14 amino acids. CDR1 and CDR2 (germline): MNHNS, SASEGT. Trimming took 6 bases from V and 5 from J; bases not matched to a gene: 5. CDR3 residues: CASRVAGGPETQYF. CDR3 DNA sequence: TGTGCCAGCAGGGTAGCGGGGGGGCCCGAGACCCAGTACTTC.

The CDR3 coding sequence is TGTGCCAGCAGCTTAGCAGGCGAGCAGTACTTC. It is translated as CASSLAGEQYF. The gene calls are TRBV7-8 and TRBJ2-7; D gene uncertain. V was clipped by 0 bases and J by 6 bases, with 3 bases between them. CDR1 and CDR2 (germline): SGHVS, FQNEAQ. The CDR3 sequence is 11 residues long.

J is TRBJ1-1 and V is TRBV5-6; possibly TRBD1 for D (5 bases). Germline CDR1 is SGHDT and CDR2 is YYEEEE. The V end lost 1 base, the J end lost 0 bases, and 7 bases lay between the germline ends. This CDR3 contains 14 residues. The chain's CDR3 is CASSLWDLNTEAFF. The CDR3 nucleotides are TGTGCCAGCAGCTTGTGGGACCTGAACACTGAAGCTTTCTTT.

This sequence joins TRBV15 and TRBJ1-5; D is uncertain. Germline lookup yields CDR1 LNHNV and CDR2 YYDKDF (reference sequence). V lost 5 bases to trimming and J lost 8 bases, with 13 bases between them. The CDR3 sequence is 13 residues long. The CDR3 loop is CATSARSSEPQHF. DNA of the CDR3: TGTGCCACCAGCGCGCGTTCCTCTGAGCCCCAGCATTTT. Based on the CDR3 plus reference TRBV15 and TRBJ1-5, the full variable domain is DAMVIQNPRYQVTQFGKPVTLSCSQTLNHNVMYWYQQKSSQAPKLLFHYYDKDFNNEADTPDNFQSRRPNTSFCFLDIRSPGLGDTAMYLCATSARSSEPQHFGDGTRLSIL.

The genes are TRBV4-3 and TRBJ1-6; TRBD1 matches at 7 bases. The CDR3 runs to 17 residues. CDR1 is LGHNA, CDR2 YSLEER, per germline. After removal of 0 bases from V and 0 bases from J, the junction contained 2 bases not matched to a gene. CDR3 nucleotides: TGCGCCAGCAGCCAAGAAGGGGGCGGCTCCTATAATTCACCCCTCCACTTT. Translation: CASSQEGGGSYNSPLHF.

V usage is TRBV27 and J usage is TRBJ2-4; D ambiguous. V was cut by 5 bases and J by 0 bases, with 14 bases left in between. The CDR3 is made up of 16 amino acids. Germline V gene sequence: CDR1 MNHEY, CDR2 SMNVEV (reference sequence). For the CDR3, the DNA is TGTGCCAGCAGTCCCAGCAACAACCTAGCCAAAAACATTCAGTACTTC. Translated, it gives CASSPSNNLAKNIQYF.

This clone was counted a few times. This sequence joins TRBV9 and TRBJ2-6; D gene uncertain. The V gene's germline CDR1 is SGDLS and CDR2 YYNGEE. The CDR3 consists of 14 residues. V gave up 3 bases and J gave up 0 bases, with 4 bases separating them. CDR3 DNA sequence: TGTGCCAGCAGCGAGTTCTCTGGGGCCAACGTCCTGACTTTC. Translation: CASSEFSGANVLTF.

The chain couples TRBV11-2 to TRBJ2-3; D is ambiguous. This CDR3 region has 13 residues. Trimming removed 5 bases from V and 6 bases from J, with 12 bases in between. CDR1 and CDR2 (germline): SGHAT, FQNNGV. The CDR3 loop reads CASSLRTRDTQYF. For the CDR3, the DNA is TGTGCCAGCAGCCTCCGGACGAGGGATACGCAGTATTTT.

As concerns this clone: A read error may account for a junction end that differs from germline. The rearrangement joins TRBV6-1 to TRBJ1-1; possible D gene TRBD1, 5 bases. Germline V gene lookup returns CDR1 MNHNS and CDR2 SASEGT. This CDR3 spans 14 amino acids. Here the CDR3 DNA reads TGTGCCAGCAGGGAAGACAGTTTGAACACTGAAGCTTTCTTT. Translation: CASREDSLNTEAFF.